This T cell receptor (beta chain) stems from a study of blood T cell repertoires in COVID-19. For the study at large: The United States, Italy and Spain were the sources of the acute and convalescent COVID-19 samples.

Some clones are missing from TCRdb's copy, which holds only in-frame ones; the method was immunoSEQ multiplex PCR. The data hold approximately 500,000 clones, with about 91% observed a single time. In Seattle, patients joined the study during active infection and were tracked longitudinally. CDR3 length: 17 residues. V gave up 4 bases and J gave up 4 bases; unmatched junction bases: 14. CDR1 and CDR2 (germline): SGHNT, YYREEE (reference sequence). The V and J genes are TRBV5-4 and TRBJ2-5; TRBD2 matches 9 bases. Sequences were obtained from peripheral blood. This TCR derives from a young man with COVID-19, enrolled during active disease. This CDR3 is CASSLRVLAGALETQYF. Written as DNA, the CDR3 is TGTGCCAGCAGCCTCCGGGTCTTAGCGGGGGCGTTAGAGACCCAGTACTTC.